The present entry profiles one T cell receptor beta chain with its context. The antigen is undetermined. The source of the sample is a study of T cells in Graves' hyperthyroidism and ophthalmopathy. Study outcomes and limitations: Most thyroid clonotypes with frequency above 0.001 were detected in blood. Ophthalmopathy and stable hyperthyroidism were told apart by a 13 V-J model.

V lost 6 bases, J lost 8 bases, and 0 bases stayed unmatched. Per the germline V gene, CDR1 is MDHEN and CDR2 is SYDVKM. The CDR3 totals 10 residues. The hyperthyroidism was newly diagnosed and had lasted under 2 months; the patients were aged 18 to 65. Using more than 7.5 ml of fresh peripheral blood, PBMCs were prepared. From RNA transcripts, TCR beta CDR3 regions were amplified. First-round RT-PCR targeting the TCR CDR3 was performed with the HTBI primer set. Via MiXCR, TCRdb re-called the multiplex PCR reads, giving one row per CDR3 protein. This table has some 700,000 distinct CDR3 sequences, roughly 17% appearing once.

Sequences were obtained from blood. V and J are TRBV28 and TRBJ1-1, with TRBD1 matching 7 bases. The origin of this receptor is a man aged 50 to 60 with Graves' hyperthyroidism. The CDR3 protein is CASRDREAFF. CDR3 sequence (DNA): TGTGCCAGCAGGGACAGGGAAGCTTTCTTT.